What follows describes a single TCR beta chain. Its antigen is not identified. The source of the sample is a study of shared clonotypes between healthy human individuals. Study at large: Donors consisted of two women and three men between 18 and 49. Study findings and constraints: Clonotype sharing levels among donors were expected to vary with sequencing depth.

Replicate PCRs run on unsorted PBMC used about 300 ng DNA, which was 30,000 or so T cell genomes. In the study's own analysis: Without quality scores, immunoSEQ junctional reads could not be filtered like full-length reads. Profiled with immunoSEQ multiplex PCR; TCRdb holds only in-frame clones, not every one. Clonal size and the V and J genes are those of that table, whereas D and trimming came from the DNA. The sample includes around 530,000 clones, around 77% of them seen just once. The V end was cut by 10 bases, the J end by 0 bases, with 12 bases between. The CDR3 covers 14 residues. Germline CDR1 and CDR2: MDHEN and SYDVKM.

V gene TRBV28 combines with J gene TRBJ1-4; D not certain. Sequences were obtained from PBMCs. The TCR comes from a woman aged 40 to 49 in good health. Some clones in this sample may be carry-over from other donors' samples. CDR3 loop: CAIAAGATNEKLFF. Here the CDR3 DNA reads TGTGCCATTGCCGCCGGGGCAACTAATGAAAAACTGTTTTTT.